This entry concerns a single TCR beta chain. Antigen unknown. Sequenced by immunoSEQ multiplex PCR; TCRdb stores in-frame clones only, minus some. This table has 250,000 to 350,000 clones, roughly 89% appearing once. This specimen belongs to a study of cytomegalovirus exposure and HLA in healthy donors. This CDR3 comprises 12 residues. Germline V gives CDR1 LNHDA, CDR2 SQIVND (reference sequence). V was cut by 3 bases and J by 5 bases, with 7 bases left in between. Study-wide points: Published work reported that the classifier diagnosed cytomegalovirus status with high specificity and sensitivity. The tendency of first-cohort TCR clusters to co-occur in the 120 validation repertoires was identified by a subsequent analysis.

The TCR was taken from a woman aged 18-35 years in good health and CMV-seronegative. The J gene is TRBJ1-1, the V gene TRBV19; no firm D call. The sequenced sample consisted of PBMCs. CDR3 coding DNA: TGTGCCAGTAGTATGGGAGGGACTGAAGCTTTCTTT. It encodes CASSMGGTEAFF.